The present entry profiles one TCR beta chain with its context. The data were taken from a study of cytomegalovirus exposure and HLA in healthy donors. Trimming pared 4 bases from V and 2 bases from J, leaving 17 bases between. The CDR3 extends over 16 amino acids. Germline assignment: CDR1 MNHNS and CDR2 SASEGT. Vbeta (60) and Jbeta (13) primers were used in the PCR. The table came from immunoSEQ multiplex PCR; TCRdb's copy has only in-frame clones and leaves some out. The repertoire holds 200,000 or so clones, around 80% seen once, with 15% to 17% in the top ten. This TCR was recovered from a man in his forties in good health and CMV-seronegative. The material sequenced was PBMCs. The V call is TRBV6-1, the J call TRBJ1-2; a weak D match, TRBD1 (6 bases). DNA of the CDR3: TGTGCCAGCAGTGGTCTGGCAGGGGCTCTGAACTATGGCTACACCTTC. The encoded protein is CASSGLAGALNYGYTF.